Listed here are 21 T cell receptor beta chains from one sample, sequenced in a study of blood T cell repertoires in COVID-19. Assay used: immunoSEQ multiplex PCR; TCRdb lists only in-frame clones, some missing. The data show about 370,000 clones, roughly 91% seen once. The specimen sequenced was PBMCs or T cells enriched from blood (not recorded which). Receptors were obtained from a woman under 40 who had recovered from COVID-19.

J is TRBJ1-5 and V is TRBV19; D is uncertain. V gave up 0 bases and J gave up 2 bases, with 14 bases separating them. CDR3 length equals 17 residues. CDR1 and CDR2 (germline): LNHDA, SQIVND (reference sequence). In nucleotides, the CDR3 is TGTGCCAGTAGTATAGATCGAGGTGTAGGCGGCAATCAGCCCCAGCATTTT. This codes for CASSIDRGVGGNQPQHF.

The chain employs TRBV7-2 and TRBJ1-2, with D unresolved. Germline V gene lookup returns CDR1 SGHTA and CDR2 FQGNSA. CDR3 size: 14 residues. The V end was cut by 5 bases, the J end by 3 bases, with 13 bases between. The CDR3 region is CASSPFGSHYGYTF. CDR3 sequence (DNA): TGTGCCAGCAGCCCATTTGGCTCACACTATGGCTACACCTTC.

The chain is built from TRBV7-2 and TRBJ2-5; perhaps TRBD1 as D (7 bases). Trimming took off 4 bases at V and 4 bases at J, with 13 bases between the two ends. Germline assignment: CDR1 SGHTA and CDR2 FQGNSA. The CDR3 sequence is 14 residues long. CDR3 sequence reads: CASSSQGGRETQYF. In DNA form, the CDR3 reads TGTGCCAGCAGCTCCCAGGGGGGCCGAGAGACCCAGTACTTC.

V is TRBV4-1 and J is TRBJ2-7; weak D call: TRBD1 (5 bases). V was shortened by 0 bases and J by 8 bases, with 11 bases between the two germline ends. The CDR3 has 13 residues. The germline V gene encodes CDR1 MGHRA and CDR2 YSYEKL. CDR3 sequence reads: CASSQDGAWKQYF. The CDR3 DNA reads TGCGCCAGCAGCCAAGATGGGGCCTGGAAGCAGTACTTC.

The rearrangement links TRBV10-3 to TRBJ2-2, with TRBD2 matching 7 bases. The CDR3 is made up of 15 amino acids. J was trimmed by 7 bases and V by 4 bases; bases with no gene match: 9. Germline-derived CDR1 and CDR2 are ENHRY and SYGVKD. The CDR3 spells CAISGEGLLSGELFF. The CDR3 coding sequence is TGTGCCATCAGTGGGGAGGGGCTCCTCAGCGGGGAGCTGTTTTTT.

Here the CDR3 DNA reads TGCAGCGTTGAAGAAGACAGGGTGATCGGAAACACCATATATTTT. It specifies CSVEEDRVIGNTIYF. The chain links TRBV29-1 to TRBJ1-3; 7 positions agree with TRBD1. J gave up 4 bases and V 0 bases, and 6 bases lay outside the gene matches. This CDR3 spans 15 amino acids. The germline CDR1 and CDR2 sequences are SQVTM and ANQGSEA.

The chain links TRBV6-2 or TRBV6-3 to TRBJ1-1, with unresolved D. This CDR3 contains 17 residues. Germline values: CDR1 MNHEY, CDR2 SVGEGT. V lost 4 bases to trimming and J lost 0 bases, with 18 bases between them. CDR3 in DNA: TGTGCCAGCAGTTCTATTGTCTACGGGGAATTGAACACTGAAGCTTTCTTT. It is translated as CASSSIVYGELNTEAFF.

CDR3 nucleotide sequence: TGTGCCAGCAGATCGGGGGGAGGGAACACTGAAGCTTTCTTT. Residues: CASRSGGGNTEAFF. J is TRBJ1-1 and V is TRBV27, with D possibly matching TRBD1 (5 bases). This CDR3 contains 14 residues. V was pared by 6 bases and J by 1 base, with 12 bases between. Looked up from germline, CDR1 is MNHEY and CDR2 is SMNVEV (reference sequence).

This rearrangement joins TRBV6-6 to TRBJ1-5; the match to TRBD1 covers 7 bases. This CDR3 region has 15 residues. V was pared by 6 bases and J by 1 base, with 6 bases of the junction left unmatched. Germline assignment: CDR1 MNHNY and CDR2 SVGAGI (reference sequence). CDR3 residues: CASSWDSWSNQPQHF. CDR3 nucleotide sequence: TGTGCCAGCAGCTGGGACAGTTGGAGCAATCAGCCCCAGCATTTT.

CDR3 DNA sequence: TGTGCCAGCAGGACATTGGGGCAGGGCCCCAGCGAGCAGTACTTC. Translated, it gives CASRTLGQGPSEQYF. J is TRBJ2-7 and V is TRBV28; TRBD1 is a possible D gene (5 bases). Germline values: CDR1 MDHEN, CDR2 SYDVKM. This CDR3 comprises 15 residues. Trimming shortened V by 6 bases and J by 6 bases, and 21 bases separated the two germline ends.

This chain joins TRBV6-5 and TRBJ2-7; 7 bases line up with TRBD1. This CDR3 has 12 amino acids. Per the germline V gene, CDR1 is MNHEY and CDR2 is SVGAGI. The V and J ends lost 6 bases and 4 bases, in that order; junction bases with no gene match: 3. The CDR3 sequence is CASSRQGYEQYF. In DNA, the CDR3 is TGTGCCAGCAGCAGACAGGGTTACGAGCAGTACTTC.

This chain uses TRBV10-1 with TRBJ2-2, with 8 nucleotides matching TRBD1. The CDR3 length is 16 residues. CDR1 WNHNN and CDR2 SYGVQD come from the germline V gene (reference sequence). After removal of 2 bases from V and 6 bases from J, the junction contained 8 bases not matched to a gene. As DNA, the CDR3 is TGCGCCAGCAGTGAGCCGGGCCCAGGGGGCCCCGGGGAGCTGTTTTTT. It yields the protein CASSEPGPGGPGELFF.

J is TRBJ1-2 and V is TRBV5-1; a possible D gene is TRBD1 (5 bases). Germline V CDR1 and CDR2: SGHRS, YFSETQ. Trimming stripped 0 bases from V and 5 bases from J, with 11 bases between. The CDR3 loop spans 14 amino acids. CDR3: CASSLVAGEYGYTF. The CDR3 region has the DNA TGCGCCAGCAGCTTGGTTGCGGGGGAGTATGGCTACACCTTC.

This chain connects TRBV30 to TRBJ2-3; 7 positions match TRBD2. Looked up from germline, CDR1 is GTSNPN and CDR2 is SVGIG (reference sequence). J lost 4 bases, V lost 7 bases, and 5 bases had no gene match. The CDR3 totals 12 residues. The CDR3 loop reads CAFYSGPDTQYF. CDR3 sequence (DNA): TGTGCCTTTTATAGCGGGCCAGATACGCAGTATTTT.

The chain links TRBV9 to TRBJ1-2; unclear D gene. The V end lost 6 bases, the J end lost 4 bases, and 19 bases lay between the germline ends. CDR1 is SGDLS and CDR2 is YYNGEE in the germline V gene. The CDR3 contains 15 residues. CDR3 sequence: CASTRSGERLYGYTF. CDR3 nucleotide sequence: TGTGCCAGCACCAGAAGTGGGGAGCGCCTCTATGGCTACACCTTC. The full variable domain, with the rest looked up from reference TRBV9 and TRBJ1-2, is DSGVTQTPKHLITATGQRVTLRCSPRSGDLSVYWYQQSLDQGLQFLIQYYNGEERAKGNILERFSAQQFPDLHSELNLSSLELGDSALYFCASTRSGERLYGYTFGSGTRLTVV.

This chain joins TRBV4-2 and TRBJ2-2, with D perhaps TRBD2 (5 bases). The CDR3 has 15 residues. Germline V lookup: CDR1 LGHNA, CDR2 YNFKEQ. Trimming took 1 base from V and 1 from J, leaving 7 bases between them. The CDR3 here is CASSQGGLNTGELFF. The CDR3 nucleotides are TGTGCCAGCAGCCAAGGAGGGCTGAACACCGGGGAGCTGTTTTTT.

This clone was seen a single time. The chain carries TRBV9 and TRBJ1-5, with D possibly matching TRBD1 (5 bases). V lost 0 bases and J lost 4, with 8 bases in between. Germline V gene sequence: CDR1 SGDLS, CDR2 YYNGEE. The CDR3 is 14 residues long. In DNA form, the CDR3 reads TGTGCCAGCAGCGTAGACCCAGGGAATCAGCCCCAGCATTTT. It encodes CASSVDPGNQPQHF.

V and J are TRBV4-2 and TRBJ2-1; 7 nucleotides line up with TRBD2. Per the germline V gene, CDR1 is LGHNA and CDR2 is YNFKEQ. The CDR3 runs to 16 residues. With 0 bases clipped from V and 7 bases from J, the junction kept 9 bases outside the gene matches. The CDR3 sequence is CASSQDEPSGGNEQFF. DNA of the CDR3: TGTGCCAGCAGCCAAGATGAACCTAGCGGAGGGAATGAGCAGTTCTTC.

The chain joins TRBV28 to TRBJ1-6; D is possibly TRBD1 (6 bases). Trimming removed 2 bases at V and 12 bases at J, with 14 bases between. Per the germline V gene, CDR1 is MDHEN and CDR2 is SYDVKM. This CDR3 comprises 14 residues. The CDR3: CASSLQGTRGPLHF. The CDR3 nucleotides are TGTGCCAGCAGTTTACAGGGGACCAGGGGACCCCTCCACTTT.

The chain employs TRBV7-8 and TRBJ1-1, with 7 bases identical to TRBD1. Germline V gene sequence: CDR1 SGHVS, CDR2 FQNEAQ. The CDR3 loop spans 14 amino acids. V trimming: 3 bases; J trimming: 4 bases; junction bases outside the gene matches: 5. The CDR3 loop is CASSFRQGSTEAFF. CDR3 nucleotides: TGTGCCAGCAGCTTTAGACAGGGAAGCACTGAAGCTTTCTTT.

The chain joins TRBV7-9 to TRBJ1-3; perhaps TRBD1 as D (6 bases). From germline, CDR1 is SEHNR and CDR2 FQNEAQ (reference sequence). V lost 1 base, J lost 3 bases, and 19 bases lay in between. The CDR3 sequence is 18 residues long. CDR3 sequence: CASSLVSPNFRGGNTIYF. The CDR3 DNA reads TGTGCCAGCAGCTTAGTATCGCCGAATTTCAGGGGTGGAAACACCATATATTTT.